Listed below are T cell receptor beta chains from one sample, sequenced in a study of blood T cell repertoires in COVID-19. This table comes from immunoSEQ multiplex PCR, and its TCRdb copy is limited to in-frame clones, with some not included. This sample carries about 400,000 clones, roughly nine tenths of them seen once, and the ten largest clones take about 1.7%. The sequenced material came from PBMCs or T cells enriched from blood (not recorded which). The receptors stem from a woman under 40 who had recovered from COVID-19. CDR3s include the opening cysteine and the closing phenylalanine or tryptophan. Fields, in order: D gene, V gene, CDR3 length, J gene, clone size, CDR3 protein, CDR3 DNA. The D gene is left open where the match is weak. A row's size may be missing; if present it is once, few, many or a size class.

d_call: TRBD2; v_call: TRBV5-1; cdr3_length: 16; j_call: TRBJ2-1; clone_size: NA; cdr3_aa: CASSLARLAGRDEQFF; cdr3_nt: TGCGCCAGCAGCTTGGCTCGACTAGCGGGAAGGGATGAGCAGTTCTTC
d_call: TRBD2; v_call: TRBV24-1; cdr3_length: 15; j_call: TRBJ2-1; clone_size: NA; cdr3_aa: CATSDAGDKDNEQFF; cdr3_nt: TGTGCCACCAGTGATGCGGGGGATAAAGACAATGAGCAGTTCTTC
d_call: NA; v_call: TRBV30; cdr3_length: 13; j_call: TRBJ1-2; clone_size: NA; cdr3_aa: CARRGPGENGYTF; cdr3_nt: TGTGCCCGAAGGGGCCCAGGGGAGAATGGCTACACCTTC
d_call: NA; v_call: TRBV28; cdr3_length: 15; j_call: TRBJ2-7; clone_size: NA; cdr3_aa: CASSQERQPVYEQYF; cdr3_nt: TGTGCCAGCAGCCAGGAGCGGCAGCCAGTCTACGAGCAGTACTTC
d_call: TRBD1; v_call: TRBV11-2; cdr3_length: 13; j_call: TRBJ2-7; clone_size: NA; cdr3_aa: CASSLGQYYEQYF; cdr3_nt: TGTGCCAGCAGCCTGGGACAGTACTACGAGCAGTACTTC
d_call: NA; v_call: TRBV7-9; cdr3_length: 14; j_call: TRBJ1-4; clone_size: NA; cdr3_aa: CASSTEEGTEKLFF; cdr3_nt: TGTGCCAGCAGCACGGAGGAGGGTACTGAAAAACTGTTTTTT
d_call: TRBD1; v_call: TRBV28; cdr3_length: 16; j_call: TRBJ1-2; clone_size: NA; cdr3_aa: CASSNRGVINNYGYTF; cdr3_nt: TGTGCCAGCAGTAACAGGGGAGTAATAAATAACTATGGCTACACCTTC
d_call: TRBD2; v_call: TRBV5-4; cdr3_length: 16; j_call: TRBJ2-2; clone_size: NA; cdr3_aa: CASSRLAGGNTGELFF; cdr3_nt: TGTGCCAGCAGCCGACTAGCGGGAGGGAACACCGGGGAGCTGTTTTTT
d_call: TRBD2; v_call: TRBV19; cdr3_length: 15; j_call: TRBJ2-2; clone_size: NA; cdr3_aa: CASSLRLAQSGELFF; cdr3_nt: TGTGCCAGTAGTCTTAGACTAGCTCAATCCGGGGAGCTGTTTTTT
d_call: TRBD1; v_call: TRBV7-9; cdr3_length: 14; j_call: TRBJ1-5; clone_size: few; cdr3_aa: CASSDPGGDQPQHF; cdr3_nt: TGTGCCAGCAGCGATCCAGGGGGCGACCAGCCCCAGCATTTT
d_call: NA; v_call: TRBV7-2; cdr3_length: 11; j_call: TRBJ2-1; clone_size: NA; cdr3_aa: CASSEQHEQFF; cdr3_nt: TGTGCCAGCAGCGAACAGCATGAGCAGTTCTTC
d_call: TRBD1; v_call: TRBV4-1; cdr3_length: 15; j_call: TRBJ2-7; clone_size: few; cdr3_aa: CASSQEWTGTREQYF; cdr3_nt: TGCGCCAGCAGCCAAGAATGGACAGGGACGAGGGAGCAGTACTTC
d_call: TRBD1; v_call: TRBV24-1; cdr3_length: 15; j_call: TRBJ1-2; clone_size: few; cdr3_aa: CATSDYRGKGYGYTF; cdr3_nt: TGTGCCACCAGTGATTACAGGGGCAAGGGCTATGGCTACACCTTC